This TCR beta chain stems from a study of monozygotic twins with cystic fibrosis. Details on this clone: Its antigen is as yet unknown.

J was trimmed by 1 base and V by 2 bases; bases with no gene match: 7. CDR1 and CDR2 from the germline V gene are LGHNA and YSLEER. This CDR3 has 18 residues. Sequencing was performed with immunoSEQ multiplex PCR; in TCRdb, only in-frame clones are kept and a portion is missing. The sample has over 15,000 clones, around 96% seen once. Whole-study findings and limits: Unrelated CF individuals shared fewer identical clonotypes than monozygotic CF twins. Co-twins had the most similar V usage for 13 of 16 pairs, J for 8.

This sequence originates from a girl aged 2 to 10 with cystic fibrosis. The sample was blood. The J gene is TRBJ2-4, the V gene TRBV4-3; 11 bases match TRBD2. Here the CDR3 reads CASSQYSGGAGAKNIQYF. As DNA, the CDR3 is TGCGCCAGCAGCCAATATAGCGGGGGGGCGGGCGCCAAAAACATTCAGTACTTC.